Listed here are 12 T cell receptor beta chains from one sample, sequenced in a study of response to subunit inactivated influenza vaccine. TCRdb analysed the RT-PCR reads with MiXCR anew, one entry per CDR3 protein. The table has about 520,000 distinct CDR3 sequences, 25% seen once. Material: CD4+ T cells sorted from PBMCs, obtained roughly 5 days after vaccination. The source is a man aged 45-65 years who received an inactivated influenza vaccine.

This clonotype was observed many times. The rearrangement links TRBV4-2 to TRBJ2-2, with a possible D match to TRBD1 (6 bases). Trimming cost V 0 bases and J 1 base, with 9 bases left between them. Germline lookup yields CDR1 LGHNA and CDR2 YNFKEQ. CDR3 length: 16 amino acids. Written as DNA, the CDR3 is TGTGCCAGCAGCCAAGATGGGGGCCGGAACACCGGGGAGCTGTTTTTT. It encodes CASSQDGGRNTGELFF.

This chain uses TRBV5-5 with TRBJ1-2; TRBD1 matches 7 bases. The trim removed 3 bases at V and 7 bases at J, leaving 6 bases unmatched. The germline CDR1 and CDR2 sequences are SGHKS and YYEKEE (reference sequence). The CDR3 extends over 13 amino acids. The CDR3 region has the DNA TGTGCCAGCAGCTGGCGACAGGGCTCTGGCTACACCTTC. Residues: CASSWRQGSGYTF.

This clonotype was recorded many times. V usage is TRBV20-1 and J usage is TRBJ2-3; D not resolved. V was trimmed by 5 bases and J by 1 base, leaving 10 bases between them. Per the germline V gene, CDR1 is DFQATT and CDR2 is SNEGSKA (reference sequence). CDR3 length equals 13 residues. CDR3 protein: CSALLDRTDTQYF. In nucleotides, the CDR3 is TGCAGTGCTCTACTCGACCGCACAGATACGCAGTATTTT.

The chain is built from TRBV28 and TRBJ2-5; TRBD2 aligns across 10 bases. From germline, CDR1 is MDHEN and CDR2 SYDVKM. The CDR3 is made up of 19 amino acids. V was clipped by 4 bases and J by 7 bases; unmatched bases: 21. Here the CDR3 DNA reads TGTGCCAGCAGTTCCCGAAGACTAGCGGGCGGGTCTGGGATCGGGACCCAGTACTTC. Its translation: CASSSRRLAGGSGIGTQYF.

As DNA, the CDR3 is TGCAGCGTTGAACGAGTAGCGGGAGAGGAGGAAGATACGCAGTATTTT. This gives the protein CSVERVAGEEEDTQYF. The rearrangement joins TRBV29-1 to TRBJ2-3, with 9 bases that match TRBD2. The V and J ends lost 2 bases and 5 bases, in that order; junction bases with no gene match: 11. Germline CDR1 is SQVTM and CDR2 is ANQGSEA. The CDR3 has 16 residues.

The V call is TRBV4-3, the J call TRBJ2-4; no firm D call. The V end was cut by 0 bases, the J end by 6 bases, with 6 bases between. The germline CDR1 and CDR2 sequences are LGHNA and YSLEER. The CDR3 loop spans 13 amino acids. The CDR3 spells CASSQEWGNIQYF. CDR3 bases: TGCGCCAGCAGCCAAGAGTGGGGAAACATTCAGTACTTC.

The V call is TRBV20-1, the J call TRBJ2-3; TRBD2 agrees at 7 bases. Germline CDR1 and CDR2: DFQATT and SNEGSKA (reference sequence). The CDR3 covers 15 residues. V shed 6 bases and J 2 bases; nucleotides not matched to a gene: 11. CDR3 sequence reads: CSAIGGGTFTDTQYF. CDR3 DNA: TGCAGTGCCATTGGGGGGGGGACCTTCACAGATACGCAGTATTTT.

The chain employs TRBV20-1 and TRBJ1-1; TRBD1 might be the D (6 bases). Germline V lookup: CDR1 DFQATT, CDR2 SNEGSKA (reference sequence). This CDR3 contains 14 residues. The V and J ends lost 0 bases and 4 bases respectively, with 12 bases between them. The CDR3, as DNA: TGCAGTGCTAGAGAGGGCAGGGGAAGCACTGAAGCTTTCTTT. Translation gives CSAREGRGSTEAFF.

The gene calls are TRBV20-1 and TRBJ2-7; either TRBD1 or TRBD2 may fit D (6 bases each). The V and J ends lost 6 bases and 3 bases respectively, with 21 bases between them. The CDR3 is 15 residues long. Germline V CDR1 and CDR2: DFQATT, SNEGSKA (reference sequence). This CDR3 is CSARAGGGPIYEQYF. For the CDR3, the DNA is TGCAGTGCCAGGGCAGGTGGGGGGCCTATCTACGAGCAGTACTTC.

The rearrangement links TRBV20-1 to TRBJ1-5; tentative D call: TRBD1 (5 bases). The V gene's germline CDR1 is DFQATT and CDR2 SNEGSKA (reference sequence). This CDR3 comprises 13 residues. Trimming pared 3 bases from V and 3 bases from J, leaving 9 bases between. CDR3 sequence reads: CSASPGTNQPQHF. The CDR3 nucleotides read TGCAGTGCTAGTCCCGGGACCAATCAGCCCCAGCATTTT.

A few counts support this clonotype. This rearrangement joins TRBV7-2 to TRBJ2-7; 7 bases are a match to TRBD2. The CDR3 totals 15 residues. CDR1 is SGHTA and CDR2 is FQGNSA in the germline V gene. V lost 1 base and J lost 5; bases outside the gene matches: 8. CDR3 amino acids: CASSLVGGRGDEQYF. The CDR3 bases are TGTGCCAGCAGCTTAGTTGGCGGGAGAGGCGACGAGCAGTACTTC.

As DNA, the CDR3 is TGTGCCAGCAGTTTCGGGGGGGCTCCTGCCGAGCAGTACTTC. This encodes CASSFGGAPAEQYF. The chain links TRBV12-3 or TRBV12-4 to TRBJ2-7; TRBD2 matches at 8 bases. Trimming at V came to 3 bases and at J to 6 bases, leaving 7 bases not matched to a gene. The CDR3 has 14 amino acids.